The 18 T cell receptor beta chains reported below all come from one sample, sequenced in a study of T cell repertoires in cytomegalovirus infection. No antigen has been assigned to these receptors. One entry per CDR3 protein, called by TCRdb with MiXCR from the reads. The sample lists about 480,000 distinct CDR3 sequences; 30% to 35% were seen once. The sample in question was cultured PBMCs, obtained from culture after CMV antigen stimulation. Every receptor here comes from a human donor in good health (CMV status not recorded). Some clones in this sample may be carry-over from other donors' samples.

V is TRBV4-1 and J is TRBJ2-4; unclear D gene. Looked up from germline, CDR1 is MGHRA and CDR2 is YSYEKL. Trimming took off 1 base at V and 0 bases at J, with 16 bases between the two ends. The CDR3 totals 18 residues. In nucleotides, the CDR3 is TGCGCCAGCAGCCAAGTAGTAAGCCCTACTCTAGCCAAAAACATTCAGTACTTC. Its translation: CASSQVVSPTLAKNIQYF.

This clonotype was seen at least ten times. The chain joins TRBV7-6 to TRBJ2-1; the match to TRBD1 covers 8 bases. Germline assignment: CDR1 SGHVS and CDR2 FNYEAQ. This CDR3 is 16 amino acids long. After removal of 0 bases from V and 9 bases from J, the junction contained 10 bases not matched to a gene. The CDR3 sequence is CASSLAYRGMSGEQFF. The CDR3 bases are TGTGCCAGCAGCTTAGCGTACAGGGGGATGTCGGGTGAGCAGTTCTTC.

The rearrangement uses TRBV18 and TRBJ1-2; D may be TRBD1 (5 bases). This CDR3 comprises 13 residues. V lost 3 bases and J lost 0, with 5 bases in between. Germline assignment: CDR1 KGHSH and CDR2 LQKENI. For the CDR3, the DNA is TGTGCCAGCTCACCGGACACTAACTATGGCTACACCTTC. Its protein product is CASSPDTNYGYTF.

This clonotype was recorded a few times. The CDR3 DNA reads TGCGCCAGCAGCCAAGAGATAGCGGGAGGGGACCGTTGGTGGACAGATACGCAGTATTTT. It is translated as CASSQEIAGGDRWWTDTQYF. The V call is TRBV4-3, the J call TRBJ2-3; 11 positions agree with TRBD2. Unmatched junction bases numbered 14, after V lost 0 bases and J lost 3 bases. Germline lookup yields CDR1 LGHNA and CDR2 YSLEER. There are 20 residues in the CDR3.

The gene calls are TRBV19 and TRBJ2-1, with a tentative D call TRBD2 (8 bases). The CDR3 loop spans 19 amino acids. V lost 3 bases and J 8 bases, leaving 29 bases between the germline ends. The germline V gene has CDR1 LNHDA and CDR2 SQIVND (reference sequence). CDR3 sequence: CASSIGAGGTGGPAHEQFF. The CDR3 DNA follows: TGTGCCAGTAGTATTGGGGCAGGGGGAACGGGAGGGCCGGCACATGAGCAGTTCTTC.

There are many counts of this clonotype. The V gene is TRBV7-2, the J gene TRBJ2-1, with TRBD2 matching 10 bases. This CDR3 is built from 15 residues. The germline gives CDR1 SGHTA, CDR2 FQGNSA. J gave up 8 bases and V 7 bases, and 11 bases lay outside the gene matches. As DNA, the CDR3 is TGTGCCAGCACCAATGGGGCTAGCGGGAGCTATGAGCAGTTCTTC. Protein product: CASTNGASGSYEQFF.

V usage is TRBV29-1 and J usage is TRBJ2-5; D remains ambiguous. V was shortened by 3 bases and J by 2 bases, with 19 bases between the two germline ends. Germline loops: CDR1 SQVTM, CDR2 ANQGSEA. This CDR3 is 16 amino acids long. The CDR3 DNA follows: TGCAGCGTTGACTTCTATGGGCAGGATGAACAAGAGACCCAGTACTTC. Translated: CSVDFYGQDEQETQYF.

This clonotype was seen only a few times. This chain uses TRBV7-2 with TRBJ2-7, with TRBD2 identical over 7 bases. J gave up 6 bases and V 3 bases, and 5 bases lay outside the gene matches. This CDR3 is built from 13 residues. Per germline, CDR1 SGHTA and CDR2 FQGNSA. CDR3 DNA sequence: TGTGCCAGCAGCTTGCCGGGGGGTGTCGAGCAGTACGTC. As protein: CASSLPGGVEQYV.

Only one count was recorded for this clonotype. V usage is TRBV4-3 and J usage is TRBJ2-2; D gene uncertain. CDR3 length equals 16 residues. V shed 0 bases and J shed 0 bases, with 8 bases lying between them. Germline lookup yields CDR1 LGHNA and CDR2 YSLEER. DNA of the CDR3: TGCGCCAGCAGCCAAGATGTACTCCCGAACACCGGGGAGCTGTTTTTT. Protein product: CASSQDVLPNTGELFF.

This clonotype was detected a few times. V and J are TRBV11-3 and TRBJ1-3; D gene ambiguous. Trimming pared 2 bases from V and 9 bases from J, leaving 5 bases between. The CDR3 is 11 residues long. The germline CDR1 and CDR2 sequences are SGHNT and YENEEA. The CDR3 DNA reads as TGTGCCAGCAGCTTACAAGGCACCATATATTTT. Translation gives CASSLQGTIYF.

This clonotype has more than one count but fewer than ten. The chain links TRBV27 to TRBJ2-5, with TRBD2 identical over 9 bases. CDR1 is MNHEY and CDR2 is SMNVEV in the germline V gene (reference sequence). V lost 3 bases, J lost 5 bases, and 10 bases stayed unmatched. The CDR3 runs 16 residues. The CDR3 DNA reads as TGTGCCAGCAGTTTCAATAGCGGGAGAGGGAGGGAGACCCAGTACTTC. Translated, it gives CASSFNSGRGRETQYF.

The CDR3 DNA is TGTGCCAGCAGCTTGAAATCTGCGCTAGCTTACGAGCAGTACTTC. It specifies CASSLKSALAYEQYF. The rearrangement uses TRBV5-8 and TRBJ2-7, with D possibly matching TRBD2 (5 bases). The CDR3 sequence is 15 residues long. The germline CDR1 and CDR2 sequences are SGHTS and YDEGEE. V was clipped by 1 base and J by 4 bases, with 15 bases between them.

This clonotype was recorded a few times. The chain employs TRBV7-9 and TRBJ2-1, with 7 bases lining up with TRBD2. V was pared by 5 bases and J by 12 bases, with 7 bases of the junction left unmatched. The germline V gene encodes CDR1 SEHNR and CDR2 FQNEAQ (reference sequence). CDR3 length: 12 residues. DNA for the CDR3: TGTGCCAGCAGCGCCTCGACTAGCCCGCAGTTCTTC. Protein: CASSASTSPQFF.

V and J are TRBV14 and TRBJ2-7, with D perhaps TRBD1 (5 bases). Germline V gene sequence: CDR1 SGHDN, CDR2 FVKESK. Trimming pared 1 base from V and 1 base from J, leaving 11 bases between. This CDR3 has 15 amino acids. The CDR3 loop reads CASSQGWGGSYEQYV. CDR3 bases: TGTGCCAGCAGCCAAGGATGGGGCGGATCCTACGAGCAGTACGTC.

The chain employs TRBV9 and TRBJ1-1; D not resolved. The CDR3 is made up of 13 amino acids. Germline V gene data show CDR1 as SGDLS and CDR2 as YYNGEE. V shed 4 bases and J shed 3 bases, with 10 bases lying between them. The CDR3 DNA reads as TGTGCCAGCAGCTCCGGACGGTACACTGAAGCTTTCTTT. It encodes CASSSGRYTEAFF.

There are many counts of this clonotype. The chain employs TRBV7-2 and TRBJ2-3; no clear D. CDR3 length: 14 amino acids. V shed 5 bases and J shed 2 bases, with 11 bases lying between them. The germline gives CDR1 SGHTA, CDR2 FQGNSA. The CDR3, as DNA: TGTGCCAGCAGCCGTGGGCTTGTCACAGATACGCAGTATTTT. Protein: CASSRGLVTDTQYF. Combining the CDR3 with reference TRBV7-2 and TRBJ2-3 gives the whole variable domain GAGVSQSPSNKVTEKGKDVELRCDPISGHTALYWYRQSLGQGLEFLIYFQGNSAPDKSGLPSDRFSAERTGGSVSTLTIQRTQQEDSAVYLCASSRGLVTDTQYFGPGTRLTVL.

This clonotype was observed once. The rearrangement uses TRBV6-6 and TRBJ1-1, with 10 bases matching TRBD1. Germline V CDR1 and CDR2: MNHNY, SVGAGI (reference sequence). Trimming took 5 bases from V and 5 from J; bases not matched to a gene: 8. The CDR3 extends over 15 amino acids. Written as DNA, the CDR3 is TGTGCCAGCAGTCGACAGGGGGCGGTTTCGACTGAAGCTTTCTTT. Its protein is CASSRQGAVSTEAFF.

The rearrangement joins TRBV7-8 to TRBJ2-1; D is uncertain. This CDR3 is built from 13 residues. V lost 5 bases and J 7 bases, leaving 12 bases between the germline ends. Germline V gene sequence: CDR1 SGHVS, CDR2 FQNEAQ. The CDR3 is CASSGEQQNEQFF. CDR3 sequence (DNA): TGTGCCAGCAGCGGCGAGCAGCAGAATGAGCAGTTCTTC.